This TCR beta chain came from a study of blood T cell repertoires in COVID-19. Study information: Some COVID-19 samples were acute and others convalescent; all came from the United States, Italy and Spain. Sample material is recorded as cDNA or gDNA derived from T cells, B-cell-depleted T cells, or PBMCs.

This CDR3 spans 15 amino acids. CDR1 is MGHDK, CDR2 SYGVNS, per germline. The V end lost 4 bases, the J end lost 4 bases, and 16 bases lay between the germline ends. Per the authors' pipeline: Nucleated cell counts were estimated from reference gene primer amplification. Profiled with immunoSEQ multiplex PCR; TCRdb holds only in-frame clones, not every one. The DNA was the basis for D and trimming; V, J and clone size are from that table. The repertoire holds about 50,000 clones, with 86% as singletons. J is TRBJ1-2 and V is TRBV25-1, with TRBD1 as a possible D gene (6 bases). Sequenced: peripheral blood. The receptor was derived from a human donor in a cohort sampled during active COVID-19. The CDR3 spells CASSGVNRVSYGYTF. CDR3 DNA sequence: TGTGCCAGCAGTGGGGTTAACAGGGTTAGCTATGGCTACACCTTC.